The clone carrying this TCR beta chain was detected only once. Antigen: not known. Random hexamers served to reverse transcribe about 0.5 to 1 ug RNA. Amplification of TCR beta CDR3 across 54 Vbeta and 13 Jbeta was performed with immunoSEQ multiplex PCR. TCRdb passed the immunoSEQ multiplex PCR reads through MiXCR, listing each CDR3 protein once. Among about 110,000 distinct CDR3 sequences, approximately 96% were seen once, and the ten largest hold approximately 0.093%. The sample originates from a study of CD8 T cells in Susac syndrome. General study findings and limits: Regarding the TCR sequencing and HLA analysis, the study admitted that a relatively small number of individuals were involved.

In blood CD8+ and CD4+ T cells, TCR beta underwent sequencing. The TEMRA cells underwent FACS enrichment, while the CD8+ and CD4+ T cells underwent negative isolation. The CDR3 length is 13 residues. Unmatched junction bases numbered 3, after V lost 7 bases and J lost 6 bases. Looked up from germline, CDR1 is LNHDA and CDR2 is SQIVND (reference sequence). The sequenced material came from CD4+ T cells from PBMCs. J is TRBJ2-2 and V is TRBV19, with 9 bases identical to TRBD1. The origin of this receptor is a human donor in good health. The CDR3 DNA sequence: TGTGCCAGTACGGACAGGGGTGCCGGGGAGCTGTTTTTT. Amino acid sequence: CASTDRGAGELFF.